Each of the 15 T cell receptor beta chains below was sequenced from the same sample in a study of cytomegalovirus exposure and HLA in healthy donors. Here immunoSEQ multiplex PCR was the method, and the copy in TCRdb shows in-frame clones only, minus some. The repertoire holds about 140,000 clones, with approximately 94% as singletons. The sequenced sample consisted of PBMCs. The receptors here all came from a man in his late teens or twenties in good health and CMV-seropositive.

The genes are TRBV4-2 and TRBJ1-2, with 11 bases lining up with TRBD1. The CDR3 sequence is 18 residues long. CDR1 and CDR2 from the germline V gene are LGHNA and YNFKEQ. V trimming: 2 bases; J trimming: 2 bases; junction bases outside the gene matches: 10. The CDR3, as DNA: TGTGCCAGCAGCCAAAATTGGCTGGGGACAGGGGGAAACTATGGCTACACCTTC. This codes for CASSQNWLGTGGNYGYTF.

This chain links TRBV19 with TRBJ1-1, with unresolved D. There are 14 residues in the CDR3. Germline assignment: CDR1 LNHDA and CDR2 SQIVND (reference sequence). Trimming took 4 bases from V and 1 from J, leaving 10 bases between them. CDR3 protein: CASSNRPENTEAFF. Written as DNA, the CDR3 is TGTGCCAGTAGTAACCGTCCAGAGAACACTGAAGCTTTCTTT.

The chain links TRBV27 to TRBJ2-6, with TRBD1 identical over 10 bases. The germline V gene has CDR1 MNHEY and CDR2 SMNVEV (reference sequence). The CDR3 extends over 18 amino acids. The ends lost 4 bases at V and 0 bases at J; junction bases unmatched: 6. CDR3 in DNA: TGTGCCAGCAGTTCCCTGACAGGGGGCCACTCTGGGGCCAACGTCCTGACTTTC. Residues: CASSSLTGGHSGANVLTF.

The chain couples TRBV6-6 to TRBJ2-7; D perhaps matches TRBD1 (6 bases). The germline V gene encodes CDR1 MNHNY and CDR2 SVGAGI (reference sequence). V lost 8 bases to trimming and J lost 2 bases, with 13 bases between them. The CDR3 sequence is 13 residues long. CDR3 amino acids: CASARGNAYEQYF. Here the CDR3 DNA reads TGTGCCAGCGCGAGGGGGAACGCCTACGAGCAGTACTTC.

This sequence joins TRBV19 and TRBJ1-1; no clear D gene. The V and J ends lost 4 bases and 7 bases respectively, with 16 bases between them. The V gene's germline CDR1 is LNHDA and CDR2 SQIVND (reference sequence). The CDR3 extends over 14 amino acids. CDR3 DNA: TGTGCCAGTAGTACCCGCCGCGGGGTCGTTGAAGCTTTCTTT. Protein sequence: CASSTRRGVVEAFF.

The chain couples TRBV6-1 to TRBJ2-7, with 7 bases aligning to TRBD2. The CDR3 consists of 15 residues. The ends lost 1 base at V and 2 bases at J; junction bases unmatched: 5. The germline gives CDR1 MNHNS, CDR2 SASEGT. This CDR3 is CASSEGGSYTYEQYF. The CDR3, as DNA: TGTGCCAGCAGTGAAGGCGGGAGTTACACCTACGAGCAGTACTTC.

The rearrangement links TRBV19 to TRBJ2-1, with 11 bases aligning to TRBD2. The CDR3 totals 14 residues. Trimming took 7 bases from V and 5 from J; bases not matched to a gene: 4. The germline CDR1 and CDR2 sequences are LNHDA and SQIVND (reference sequence). The CDR3 nucleotides are TGTGCCAGTATTAGCGGGAGGGGAGACAATGAGCAGTTCTTC. Amino acid sequence: CASISGRGDNEQFF.

This clone has a handful of counts. The J gene is TRBJ2-1, the V gene TRBV30; D remains ambiguous. Germline loops: CDR1 GTSNPN, CDR2 SVGIG (reference sequence). The CDR3 is 14 residues long. V lost 8 bases to trimming and J lost 0 bases, with 14 bases between them. The CDR3 region is CALSTLSSYNEQFF. The CDR3 DNA reads as TGTGCCCTGTCGACTCTCAGCTCCTACAATGAGCAGTTCTTC.

The chain joins TRBV2 to TRBJ1-4; D ambiguous. The CDR3 spans 15 residues. Germline V gene data show CDR1 as SNHLY and CDR2 as FYNNEI. With 3 bases removed from V and 15 bases from J, the gap between germline ends came to 23 bases. CDR3 DNA: TGTGCCAGCAGTGACGAGGGCTCCTCCTGGAAAACGGTGTTTTTT. Translation gives CASSDEGSSWKTVFF.

This chain joins TRBV12-1 and TRBJ2-4; the table's D call, TRBD2, was not checked against the DNA. TRBV12-1 counts as a pseudogene. The CDR3 contains 23 residues. The CDR3 nucleotides read TGTGCCAGCAGCTTTGATTCGCATACGGGACTAGCGGGAAGGAGGAGGGCCAAAAACATTCAGTACTTC. It translates to CASSFDSHTGLAGRRRAKNIQYF.

V and J are TRBV9 and TRBJ2-7; possibly TRBD1 for D (5 bases). The CDR3 is made up of 14 amino acids. CDR1 is SGDLS and CDR2 is YYNGEE in the germline V gene. Trimming left V 5 bases short and J 7 bases short, with 19 bases between. The CDR3 DNA reads as TGTGCCAGCAGTCCCCTGGGGCGGCCTATGGAGCAGTACTTC. It encodes CASSPLGRPMEQYF.

The V gene is TRBV5-1, the J gene TRBJ2-3; unclear D gene. V lost 0 bases, J lost 0 bases, and 8 bases lay in between. This CDR3 region has 15 residues. Germline CDR1 SGHRS, CDR2 YFSETQ. CDR3 sequence (DNA): TGCGCCAGCAGCTTGGGTGTTACTAGCACAGATACGCAGTATTTT. Protein: CASSLGVTSTDTQYF.

V gene TRBV27 combines with J gene TRBJ2-2; possibly TRBD1 for D (5 bases). The germline gives CDR1 MNHEY, CDR2 SMNVEV (reference sequence). This CDR3 has 17 amino acids. V was cut by 0 bases and J by 4 bases, with 15 bases left in between. Here the CDR3 DNA reads TGTGCCAGCAGTTTATCGTTTGCCAGGGCGGTCACCGGGGAGCTGTTTTTT. Encoded protein: CASSLSFARAVTGELFF.

The chain employs TRBV6-1 and TRBJ2-2; tentative D call: TRBD1 (6 bases). Germline CDR1 and CDR2: MNHNS and SASEGT. There are 15 residues in the CDR3. With 3 bases removed from V and 8 bases from J, the gap between germline ends came to 16 bases. The CDR3, as DNA: TGTGCCAGCAGTGAGGCTAGCTGGGGGCTGGGGGAGCTGTTTTTT. It translates to CASSEASWGLGELFF.

This clone was detected only once. The rearrangement uses TRBV28 and TRBJ1-5; D call uncertain. The germline gives CDR1 MDHEN, CDR2 SYDVKM. The V end lost 3 bases, the J end lost 7 bases, and 10 bases lay between the germline ends. The CDR3 consists of 13 residues. DNA of the CDR3: TGTGCCAGCAGTTTGAGGGATAGGCAGCCCCAGCATTTT. Translation gives CASSLRDRQPQHF.